The sequence of this TCR beta chain was determined in a study of OX40 agonist ivuxolimab in advanced cancers. Study-level information: Prior therapy, whether anti-PD-1, anti-PD-L1 or anti-CTLA-4, was allowed, and 40% had some.

The CDR3 consists of 16 residues. The assay was immunoSEQ multiplex PCR, and TCRdb's table has in-frame clones only and misses some. The table shows around 100,000 clones, with around nine tenths occurring only once. This sequence originates from an adult with an advanced solid tumor such as melanoma, head and neck, liver or kidney cancer. The sample here was CD4+ or CD8+ T cells sorted from blood, taken in a trial of the OX40 agonist ivuxolimab. The chain recombines TRBV21-1 with TRBJ1-2; the table's D call, TRBD1, has no DNA check behind it. TRBV21-1 is given as a pseudogene. The CDR3 reads CASSKDGGGPLNGYTF. The DNA for the CDR3 is TGTGCCAGCAGCAAAGATGGAGGGGGCCCCCTCAACGGCTACACCTTC.